This TCR beta chain was captured in a study of vaccination and CD4 T cells after COVID-19. As for the study in general: Median time from COVID diagnosis to post-COVID sampling was about 100 days (35 to 161). A median of 72 days (range 14 to 241) separated dose two from the taking of post-vaccine samples. Overlapping peptides of the spike proteins of SARS-CoV-2, HCoV-NL63, HCoV-OC43 and HCoV-229E were used for cell stimulation.

About this clonotype: Its antigen is as yet unknown.

Treatment indicated: roughly 10-day PBMC culture with coronavirus spike peptide pools or control peptides (ViraFEST assay). PCR positivity dates ran from March to December 2020, preceding US Alpha, Beta and Delta variants. CD4+ T cells that had been cultured provided DNA sequenced with the Oncomine TCR Beta short-read assay. TCRdb analysed the PCR reads with MiXCR anew, one entry per CDR3 protein. The sample has about 6,600 distinct CDR3 sequences, about 46% seen once. The clonotype originates from a human donor who had recovered from COVID-19. The sequencing sample was made of CD4+ T cells from blood, cultured in vitro.

The CDR3 DNA follows: TGTGCCAGCAGCCAAGATATGTTGCGGGGGGGCCTAGATGAGCAGTTCTTC. This translates into CASSQDMLRGGLDEQFF. The gene calls are TRBV4-2 and TRBJ2-1, with 9 bases lining up with TRBD2. Germline CDR1 reads LGHNA; CDR2 reads YNFKEQ. CDR3 length: 17 amino acids. Trimming at V came to 0 bases and at J to 8 bases, leaving 11 bases not matched to a gene.